Listed here are 22 T cell receptor beta chains from one sample, sequenced in a study of regulatory T cells in long-lasting Graves disease. With iRepertoire HTBI primers and Arm-PCR of CDR3 regions, TCR beta libraries were built. TCRdb ran MiXCR on the multiplex PCR reads and lists one entry per CDR3 protein. This table has hundreds of thousands of distinct CDR3 sequences, over 15% appearing once. As to time point: newly diagnosed GD, antithyroid drugs for less than 3 months. Extracted RNA from PBMCs served as the source of the TCR library. These sequences were also reported in another study, on T cells in Graves' hyperthyroidism and ophthalmopathy.

Sequenced here: peripheral blood mononuclear cells (PBMCs), sampled at new diagnosis, from a patient treated with antithyroid drugs. Receptors originate from a man aged 40-55 years with Graves disease.

This clonotype was seen at least ten times. This sequence may be a read error, since a much larger clone differs from it by one base. The V call is TRBV7-9, the J call TRBJ2-5; D is unclear. CDR3 size: 12 residues. Germline-derived CDR1 and CDR2 are SEHNR and FQNEAQ (reference sequence). V lost 1 base to trimming and J lost 5 bases, with 5 bases between them. This CDR3 reads CASSLEVETQYF. The CDR3 DNA is TGTGCCAGCAGCTTAGAGGTTGAGACCCAGTACTTC.

A remark on this clonotype: A read error may produce the germline difference seen at one junction end. V gene TRBV12-3 or TRBV12-4 combines with J gene TRBJ2-2; TRBD1 or TRBD2 may be the D gene (5 bases each). The CDR3 consists of 16 residues. CDR3 in amino acids: CASRPFWGTVTGEPFF. The DNA of the CDR3 is TGTGCCAGCAGGCCCTTCTGGGGCACAGTAACCGGGGAGCCGTTTTTT.

In this sample, this clonotype turned up many times. The V call is TRBV20-1, the J call TRBJ2-1; the D is unclear. Trimming pared 4 bases from V and 5 bases from J, leaving 18 bases between. The CDR3 sequence is 15 residues long. From germline, CDR1 is DFQATT and CDR2 SNEGSKA (reference sequence). The CDR3 nucleotides read TGCAGTGCTATACGAACTTTGGTAGCAGACAATGAGCAGTTCTTC. It specifies CSAIRTLVADNEQFF.

This clonotype has just a few counts. V and J are TRBV6-1 and TRBJ2-3; TRBD1 matches 10 bases. The CDR3 loop spans 15 amino acids. V gave up 6 bases and J gave up 2 bases; unmatched junction bases: 5. Germline CDR1 is MNHNS and CDR2 is SASEGT. Written as DNA, the CDR3 is TGTGCCAGCAGGTCCGGGACAGGGGTCACAGATACGCAGTATTTT. Its translation is CASRSGTGVTDTQYF.

Many counts were recorded for this clonotype. J is TRBJ2-5 and V is TRBV3-1; 7 bases agree with TRBD1. The CDR3 is made up of 14 amino acids. J lost 5 bases, V lost 1 base, and 4 bases had no gene match. Germline values: CDR1 LGHDT, CDR2 YNNKEL (reference sequence). CDR3 amino acids: CASSQVQGQETQYF. In nucleotides, the CDR3 is TGTGCCAGCAGCCAAGTACAGGGACAGGAGACCCAGTACTTC.

At least ten counts were recorded for this clonotype. V gene TRBV9 combines with J gene TRBJ2-1; TRBD2 aligns across 8 bases. Germline CDR1 SGDLS, CDR2 YYNGEE. Trimming took 3 bases from V and 5 from J; bases not matched to a gene: 10. The length of the CDR3 is 16 residues. The CDR3, as DNA: TGTGCCAGCAGCGGTGGAAGCGGGGGTTTCAACAATGAGCAGTTCTTC. As protein: CASSGGSGGFNNEQFF.

This clonotype has at least ten counts. The DNA of the CDR3 is TGTGCCAGCAGTTTAAAAATCCTGGGACGCCGAATCTATGAGACCCAGTACTTC. This sequence encodes CASSLKILGRRIYETQYF. The chain couples TRBV12-3 or TRBV12-4 to TRBJ2-5, with D possibly being TRBD1 or TRBD2 (5 bases each). This CDR3 region has 18 residues. Trimming cost V 2 bases and J 5 bases, with 24 bases left between them.

The chain carries TRBV4-3 and TRBJ1-4; D is ambiguous. V was shortened by 1 base and J by 0 bases, with 9 bases between the two germline ends. From germline, CDR1 is LGHNA and CDR2 YSLEER. The CDR3 totals 16 residues. CDR3 in amino acids: CASSQVRSPTNEKLFF. Written as DNA, the CDR3 is TGCGCCAGCAGCCAAGTCCGGTCACCAACTAATGAAAAACTGTTTTTT.

For this clonotype: This may come from a read error, since a much larger clone is one base off. The V and J genes are TRBV27 and TRBJ2-2; 10 bases are shared with TRBD2. This CDR3 spans 19 amino acids. Per the germline V gene, CDR1 is MNHEY and CDR2 is SMNVEV (reference sequence). The CDR3 loop is CAGSLSRQGLAGVTGELFF. In nucleotides, the CDR3 is TGTGCCGGCAGTTTATCTCGACAAGGGCTAGCGGGGGTCACCGGGGAGCTGTTTTTT.

Many counts were recorded for this clonotype. This chain connects TRBV12-3 or TRBV12-4 to TRBJ2-3, with 11 bases that match TRBD2. The length of the CDR3 is 22 residues. V lost 2 bases and J lost 4; bases outside the gene matches: 23. The CDR3 sequence is CASSLPEFHPSGGPGPADTQYF. CDR3 bases: TGTGCCAGCAGTTTACCCGAATTCCATCCTAGCGGGGGGCCAGGCCCCGCAGATACGCAGTATTTT.

This clonotype has more than one count but fewer than ten. The V and J genes are TRBV4-1 and TRBJ1-3, with 7 positions matching TRBD1. The ends lost 4 bases at V and 0 bases at J; junction bases unmatched: 12. CDR1 is MGHRA and CDR2 is YSYEKL in the germline V gene. This CDR3 contains 18 residues. The DNA of the CDR3 is TGCGCCAGCAGCCTTTCGTCCCCTCAGGGGGGCTCTGGAAACACCATATATTTT. It is translated as CASSLSSPQGGSGNTIYF.

This clonotype was found many times. V and J are TRBV6-2 or TRBV6-3 and TRBJ2-7; D not resolved. There are 13 residues in the CDR3. The germline V gene has CDR1 MNHEY and CDR2 SVGEGT. V was clipped by 2 bases and J by 3 bases, with 8 bases between them. CDR3: CASSYVYRYEQYF. The CDR3 DNA reads as TGTGCCAGCAGTTACGTGTACCGCTACGAGCAGTACTTC.

In its sample, this clonotype was seen a few times. This sequence joins TRBV28 and TRBJ1-2; D may be TRBD1 (6 bases). The V gene's germline CDR1 is MDHEN and CDR2 SYDVKM. V was cut by 6 bases and J by 0 bases, with 11 bases left in between. The CDR3 has 14 residues. The CDR3 nucleotides read TGTGCCAGCAGGTTTGGGGGGCCTAACTATGGCTACACCTTC. The encoded protein is CASRFGGPNYGYTF.

J is TRBJ1-3 and V is TRBV7-2; D perhaps matches TRBD1 (5 bases). V was trimmed by 5 bases and J by 1 base, leaving 12 bases between them. CDR1 and CDR2 (germline): SGHTA, FQGNSA. The CDR3 is 15 amino acids. CDR3 sequence (DNA): TGTGCCAGCAGCCGCATCGGGGGTTCTGGAAACACCATATATTTT. Amino acid sequence: CASSRIGGSGNTIYF.

The sample holds many counts of this clonotype. The rearrangement joins TRBV7-2 to TRBJ2-2; 9 bases align to TRBD2. CDR1 and CDR2 (germline): SGHTA, FQGNSA. There are 13 residues in the CDR3. J was trimmed by 7 bases and V by 4 bases; bases with no gene match: 1. Here the CDR3 reads CASSSAGGGELFF. The CDR3 DNA sequence: TGTGCCAGCAGCTCAGCGGGGGGCGGGGAGCTGTTTTTT.

For this clonotype: With a much larger clone just one base away, this may be a read error. The chain has TRBV20-1 and TRBJ1-6; D is unresolved. The CDR3 totals 17 residues. V gave up 0 bases and J gave up 7 bases, with 19 bases separating them. Per germline, CDR1 DFQATT and CDR2 SNEGSKA (reference sequence). The CDR3 DNA follows: TGCAGTGCTAGAGATCTCGACGGGTTCATGGGAAATTCACCCCTCCACTTT. The encoded protein is CSARDLDGFMGNSPLHF.

This clonotype was picked up a small number of times. This chain connects TRBV5-6 to TRBJ1-4; D not certain. This CDR3 region has 13 residues. Germline loops: CDR1 SGHDT, CDR2 YYEEEE. V dropped 3 bases and J dropped 4 bases, with 7 bases sitting between them. CDR3 DNA: TGTGCCAGCAGCTCGCGGAATAATGAAAAACTGTTTTTT. Translation gives CASSSRNNEKLFF.

The CDR3 here is CASSVGGGLAGNEQFF. In DNA, the CDR3 is TGTGCCAGCAGCGTAGGGGGGGGACTAGCGGGCAATGAGCAGTTCTTC. This chain links TRBV11-2 with TRBJ2-1, with 12 positions matching TRBD2. Germline V CDR1 and CDR2: SGHAT, FQNNGV. J lost 6 bases, V lost 5 bases, and 8 bases had no gene match. This CDR3 region has 16 residues. Full variable domain (missing parts from reference TRBV11-2 and TRBJ2-1): EAGVAQSPRYKIIEKRQSVAFWCNPISGHATLYWYQQILGQGPKLLIQFQNNGVVDDSQLPKDRFSAERLKGVDSTLKIQPAKLEDSAVYLCASSVGGGLAGNEQFFGPGTRLTVL.

Ten or more counts support this clonotype. V is TRBV5-1 and J is TRBJ2-3, with unresolved D. From germline, CDR1 is SGHRS and CDR2 YFSETQ. The CDR3 extends over 15 amino acids. V lost 0 bases to trimming and J lost 0 bases, with 8 bases between them. The CDR3 sequence is CASSLGYTSTDTQYF. The DNA for the CDR3 is TGCGCCAGCAGCTTGGGGTACACTAGCACAGATACGCAGTATTTT.

This clonotype was recorded many times. The chain couples TRBV2 to TRBJ2-2; TRBD1 aligns across 8 bases. V shed 6 bases and J 0 bases; nucleotides not matched to a gene: 0. The germline gives CDR1 SNHLY, CDR2 FYNNEI. CDR3 length: 14 amino acids. The chain's CDR3 is CASRDRANTGELFF. CDR3 sequence (DNA): TGTGCCAGCAGGGACAGGGCGAACACCGGGGAGCTGTTTTTT.

This clonotype was recorded at least ten times. In nucleotides, the CDR3 is TGTGCCAGCAGCTACCTATCGGCCACTGAAGCTTTCTTT. Encoded protein: CASSYLSATEAFF. The genes are TRBV28 and TRBJ1-1; D is unclear. The CDR3 consists of 13 residues. Germline V lookup: CDR1 MDHEN, CDR2 SYDVKM. The V gene lost 6 bases and the J gene lost 4 bases, with 12 bases spanning the gap. Full variable domain (remainder filled in from reference TRBV28 and TRBJ1-1): DVKVTQSSRYLVKRTGEKVFLECVQDMDHENMFWYRQDPGLGLRLIYFSYDVKMKEKGDIPEGYSVSREKKERFSLILESASTNQTSMYLCASSYLSATEAFFGQGTRLTVV.

In regard to this clonotype: Because the CDR3's place on the DNA is in doubt, the DNA is left out and the CDR3 is given as listed by TCRdb. The rearrangement uses TRBV4-1 and TRBJ2-1; the table's D gene call, TRBD1, was not cross checked with the DNA. With termini counted, the CDR3 has 14 amino acids. Germline V CDR1 and CDR2: MGHRA, YSYEKL. CDR3 in amino acids: CASSQVGQGSVSFF.